This is a list of T cell receptor beta chains from one sample in a study of human T cells and chemical hapten exposure. MiXCR was run by TCRdb on the RACE reads, yielding one entry per CDR3 protein. The sample lists 360,000 or so distinct CDR3 sequences, more than 5% occurring once. The sample in question was whole blood, obtained in connection with sensitization to the hapten diphenylcyclopropenone (DPC). The source is a young woman with alopecia areata. Some clones in this sample may be carry-over from other donors' samples. CDR3s include the opening cysteine and the closing phenylalanine or tryptophan. A D gene is named only where the DNA matches it firmly. Clone size is stated in some rows and not others, as once, few, many or a class when expanded.

CDR3 DNA,CDR3 protein,CDR3 length,D gene,J gene,V gene,clone size
TGTGCCAGCAGTGCCCAGGGAGGCTATGGCTACACCTTC,CASSAQGGYGYTF,13,-,TRBJ1-2,TRBV27,few
TGTGCCAGCACTAATTTTCCAGATACGCAGTATTTT,CASTNFPDTQYF,12,-,TRBJ2-3,TRBV12-3/TRBV12-4,few
TGTGCCAGCAGCCCACCCACCGCAGGGGAGGGCTACACCTTC,CASSPPTAGEGYTF,14,-,TRBJ1-2,TRBV12-3/TRBV12-4,few
TGCAGCGTTGCGTTTAGTTTGACCGGGGAGCTGTTTTTT,CSVAFSLTGELFF,13,-,TRBJ2-2,TRBV29-1,-
TGTGCCAGCAGGGGGGTGGAACGGGAGAACACTGAAGCTTTCTTT,CASRGVERENTEAFF,15,-,TRBJ1-1,TRBV6-6,many
TGCGCCAGCAGCCCTATTTTCCCAAGGGAGCCATACAATGAGCAGTTCTTC,CASSPIFPREPYNEQFF,17,-,TRBJ2-1,TRBV4-1,few
TGTGCCATCAGTGAGTTCAGGATCCTCCCGCACACAGATACGCAGTATTTT,CAISEFRILPHTDTQYF,17,-,TRBJ2-3,TRBV10-3,few
TGCAGTGCTAGGGACACAAGCTCTGGGGCCAACGTCCTGACTTTC,CSARDTSSGANVLTF,15,-,TRBJ2-6,TRBV20-1,few
TGTGCCAGCAGTGAATGGCGGGGGGCGGGGGAGCAGTTCTTC,CASSEWRGAGEQFF,14,TRBD2,TRBJ2-1,TRBV6-1,few
TGTGCCAGCAGCTGGGGTGGGTCAGGCAGCAATCAGCCCCAGCATTTT,CASSWGGSGSNQPQHF,16,-,TRBJ1-5,TRBV7-9,-
TGTGCCATCAGTGAGAAGGACAGGGGGCAAGATGAGCAGTTCTTC,CAISEKDRGQDEQFF,15,TRBD1,TRBJ2-1,TRBV10-3,few
TGTGCCAGCTGCGGGGGAAGGGGTACAGATACGCAGTATTTT,CASCGGRGTDTQYF,14,TRBD2,TRBJ2-3,TRBV6-1,-
TGTGCCAGCAGGCTAGGGGCAGCGGCCTTTGGCTACACCTTC,CASRLGAAAFGYTF,14,-,TRBJ1-2,TRBV7-2,many